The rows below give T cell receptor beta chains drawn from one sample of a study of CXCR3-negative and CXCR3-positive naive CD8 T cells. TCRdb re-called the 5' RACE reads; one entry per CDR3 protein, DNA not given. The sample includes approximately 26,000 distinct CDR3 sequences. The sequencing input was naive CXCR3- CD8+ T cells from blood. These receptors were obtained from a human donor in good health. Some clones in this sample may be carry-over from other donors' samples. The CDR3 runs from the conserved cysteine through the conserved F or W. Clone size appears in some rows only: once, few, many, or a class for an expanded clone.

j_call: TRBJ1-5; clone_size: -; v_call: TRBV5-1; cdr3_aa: CASSLGAGAQPQHF
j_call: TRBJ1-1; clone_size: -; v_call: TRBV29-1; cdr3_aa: CSVEGTEGATEAFF
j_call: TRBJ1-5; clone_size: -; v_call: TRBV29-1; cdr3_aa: CSVVDSNNQPQHF
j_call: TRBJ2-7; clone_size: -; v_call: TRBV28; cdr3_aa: CASSPRGRSGYEQYF
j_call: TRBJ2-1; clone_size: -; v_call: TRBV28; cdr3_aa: CASSFYHPDNEQFF
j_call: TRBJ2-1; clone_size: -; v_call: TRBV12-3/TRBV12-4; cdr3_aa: CASRARGAADNEQFF
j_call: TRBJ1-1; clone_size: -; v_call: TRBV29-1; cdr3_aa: CSGLIETEAFF
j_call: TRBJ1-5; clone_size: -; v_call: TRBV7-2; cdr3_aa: CASSMGANQPQHF
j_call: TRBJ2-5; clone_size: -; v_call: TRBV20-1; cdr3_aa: CSARGGTVTETQYF
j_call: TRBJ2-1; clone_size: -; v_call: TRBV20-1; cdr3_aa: CSARDISGQTFNEQFF
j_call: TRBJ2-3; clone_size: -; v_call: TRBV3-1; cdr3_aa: CASSQDVHPDTQYF
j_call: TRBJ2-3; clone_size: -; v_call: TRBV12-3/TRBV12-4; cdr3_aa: CASSFPGYGTDTQYF
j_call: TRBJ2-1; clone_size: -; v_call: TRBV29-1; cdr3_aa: CSIRVPSYNEQFF
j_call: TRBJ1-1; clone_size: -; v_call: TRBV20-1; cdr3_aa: CSASIRPTEAFF
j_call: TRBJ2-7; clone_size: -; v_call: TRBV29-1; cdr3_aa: CSVTLRTDYEQYF
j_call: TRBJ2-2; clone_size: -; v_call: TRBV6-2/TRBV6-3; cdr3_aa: CASSITSGDTGELFF
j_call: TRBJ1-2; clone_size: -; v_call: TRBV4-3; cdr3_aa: CASSPRLGNYGYTF
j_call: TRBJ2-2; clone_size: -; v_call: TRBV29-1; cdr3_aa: CSVEAENTGELFF
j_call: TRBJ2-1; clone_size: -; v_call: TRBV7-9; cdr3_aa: CASSPPTVDSYNEQFF
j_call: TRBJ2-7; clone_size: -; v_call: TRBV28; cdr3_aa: CASKEGSSYEQYF
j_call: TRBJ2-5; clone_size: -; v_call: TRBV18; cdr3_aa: CASSPNRVLGQETQYF
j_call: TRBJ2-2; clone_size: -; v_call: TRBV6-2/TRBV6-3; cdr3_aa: CASSPPLDTGELFF
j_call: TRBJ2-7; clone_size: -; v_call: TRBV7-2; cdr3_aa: CASSHPQGRPYEQYF
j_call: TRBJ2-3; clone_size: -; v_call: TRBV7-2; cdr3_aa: CASSLWLAGDTQYF
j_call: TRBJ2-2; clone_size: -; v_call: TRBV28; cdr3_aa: CASSPPQVLMNTGELFF
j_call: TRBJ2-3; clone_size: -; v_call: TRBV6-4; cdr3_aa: CASSDSEGGTDTQYF
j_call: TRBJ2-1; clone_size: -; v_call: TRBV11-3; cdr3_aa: CASSLISAPGDEQFF
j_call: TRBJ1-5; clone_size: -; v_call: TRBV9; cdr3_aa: CASSVEANGQPQHF
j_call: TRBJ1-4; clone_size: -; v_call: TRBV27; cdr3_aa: CASRVTGVNEKLFF
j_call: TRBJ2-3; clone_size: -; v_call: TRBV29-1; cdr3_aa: CSVGTSTRTDTQYF
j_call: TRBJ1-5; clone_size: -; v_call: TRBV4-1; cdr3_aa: CASSPKFGGGHQPQHF
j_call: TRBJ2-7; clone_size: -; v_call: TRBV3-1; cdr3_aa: CASSQARRAYEQYF
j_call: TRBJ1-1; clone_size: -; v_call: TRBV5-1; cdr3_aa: CASIPGTGNTEAFF
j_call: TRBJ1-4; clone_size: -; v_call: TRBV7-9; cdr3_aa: CASSLVQVYPNEKLFF
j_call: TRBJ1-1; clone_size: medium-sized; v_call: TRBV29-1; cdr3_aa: CSVADMNTEAFF
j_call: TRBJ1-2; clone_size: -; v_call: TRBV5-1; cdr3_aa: CASSGIMDSTPSIGYTF
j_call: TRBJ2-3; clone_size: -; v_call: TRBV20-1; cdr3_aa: CSAPWGDTQYF
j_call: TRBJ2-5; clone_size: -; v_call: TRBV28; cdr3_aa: CASSFWSPQETQYF
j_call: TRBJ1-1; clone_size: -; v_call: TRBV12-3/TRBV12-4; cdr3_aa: CASRGGGSTEAFF
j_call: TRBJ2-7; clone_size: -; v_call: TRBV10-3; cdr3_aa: CATRQGYEQYF
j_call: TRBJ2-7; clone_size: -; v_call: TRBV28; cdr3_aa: CASSLARSSYEQYF
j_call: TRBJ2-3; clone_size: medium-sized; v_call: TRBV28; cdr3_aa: CASSYLLAGDFTDTQYF
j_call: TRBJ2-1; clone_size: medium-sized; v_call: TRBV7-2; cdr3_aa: CASGGSYNEQFF
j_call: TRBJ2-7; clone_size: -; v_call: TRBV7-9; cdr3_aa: CASSIQGYEQYF
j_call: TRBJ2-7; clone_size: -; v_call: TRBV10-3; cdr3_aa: CATEGAGATYEQYF
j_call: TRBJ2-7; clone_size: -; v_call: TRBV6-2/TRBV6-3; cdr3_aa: CASSDLAGFSSYEQYF
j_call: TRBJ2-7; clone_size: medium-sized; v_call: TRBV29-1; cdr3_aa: CSVEDGKEDYEQYF
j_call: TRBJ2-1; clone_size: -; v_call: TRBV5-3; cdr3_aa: CARSSGRQPGLGVGNEQFF
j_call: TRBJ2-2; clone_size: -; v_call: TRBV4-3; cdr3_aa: CASSQDWGGANTGELFF
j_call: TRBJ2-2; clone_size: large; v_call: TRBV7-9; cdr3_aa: CASSPTQGGNTGELFF
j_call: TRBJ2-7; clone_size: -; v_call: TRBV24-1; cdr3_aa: CATSTGWEQYF
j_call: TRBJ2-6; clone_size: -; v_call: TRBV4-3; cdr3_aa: CASSLGTGGANVLTF
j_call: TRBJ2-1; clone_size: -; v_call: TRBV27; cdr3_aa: CASRGQSSYNEQFF
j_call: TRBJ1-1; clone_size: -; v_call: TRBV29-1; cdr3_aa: CTTASNTEAFF
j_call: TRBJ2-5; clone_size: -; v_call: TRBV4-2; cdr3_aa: CASSQWEKEGETQYF
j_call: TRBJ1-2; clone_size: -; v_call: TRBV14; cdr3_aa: CASSQSYGYTF
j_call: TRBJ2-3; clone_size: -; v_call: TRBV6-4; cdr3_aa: CASGGSSTDTQYF